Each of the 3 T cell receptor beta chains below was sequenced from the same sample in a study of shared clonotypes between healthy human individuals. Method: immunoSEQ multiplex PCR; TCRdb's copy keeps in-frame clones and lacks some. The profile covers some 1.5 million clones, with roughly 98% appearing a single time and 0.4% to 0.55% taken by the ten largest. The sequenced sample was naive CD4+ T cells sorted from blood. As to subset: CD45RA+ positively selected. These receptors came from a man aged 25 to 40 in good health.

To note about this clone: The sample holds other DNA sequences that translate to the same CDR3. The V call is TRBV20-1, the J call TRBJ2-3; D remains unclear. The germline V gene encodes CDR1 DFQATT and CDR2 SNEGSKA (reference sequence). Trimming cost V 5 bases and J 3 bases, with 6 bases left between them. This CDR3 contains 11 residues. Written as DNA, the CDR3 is TGCAGTGCTTCAGAGACAGATACGCAGTATTTT. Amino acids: CSASETDTQYF.

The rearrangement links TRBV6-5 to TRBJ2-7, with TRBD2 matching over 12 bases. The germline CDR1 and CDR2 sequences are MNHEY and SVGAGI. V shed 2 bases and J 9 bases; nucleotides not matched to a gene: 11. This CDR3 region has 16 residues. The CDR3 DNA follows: TGTGCCAGCAGTTACCGGTCGACTAGCGGGAGTTCTGTGCAGTACTTC. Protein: CASSYRSTSGSSVQYF.

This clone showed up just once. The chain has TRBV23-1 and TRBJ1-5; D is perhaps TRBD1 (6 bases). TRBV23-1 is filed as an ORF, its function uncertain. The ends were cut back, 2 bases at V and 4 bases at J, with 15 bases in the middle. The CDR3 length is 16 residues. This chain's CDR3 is CASSQDNRALNQPQHF. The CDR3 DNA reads TGCGCCAGCAGTCAAGACAACAGGGCATTGAATCAGCCCCAGCATTTT.